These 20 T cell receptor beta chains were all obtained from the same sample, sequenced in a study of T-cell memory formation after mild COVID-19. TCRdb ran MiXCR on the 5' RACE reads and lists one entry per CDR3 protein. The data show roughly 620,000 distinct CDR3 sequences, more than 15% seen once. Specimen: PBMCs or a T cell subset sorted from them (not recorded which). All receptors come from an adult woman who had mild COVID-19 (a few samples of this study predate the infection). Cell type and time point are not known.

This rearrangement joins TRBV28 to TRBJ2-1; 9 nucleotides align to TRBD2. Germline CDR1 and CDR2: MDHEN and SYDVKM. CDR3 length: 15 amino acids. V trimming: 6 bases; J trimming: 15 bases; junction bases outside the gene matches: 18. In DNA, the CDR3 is TGTGCCAGCAGCCCCGCCGGCAGTGGCGGGAGGGATGTGTTCTTC. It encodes CASSPAGSGGRDVFF.

The CDR3 sequence: CASSHPDRDSLGSYEQYF. CDR3 in DNA: TGTGCCAGCAGCCACCCTGACAGGGACTCCCTGGGTTCCTACGAGCAGTACTTC. The chain has TRBV9 and TRBJ2-7; tentatively, D is TRBD1 (7 bases). CDR1 and CDR2 (germline): SGDLS, YYNGEE. The CDR3 has 18 residues. V shed 4 bases and J shed 1 base, with 24 bases lying between them.

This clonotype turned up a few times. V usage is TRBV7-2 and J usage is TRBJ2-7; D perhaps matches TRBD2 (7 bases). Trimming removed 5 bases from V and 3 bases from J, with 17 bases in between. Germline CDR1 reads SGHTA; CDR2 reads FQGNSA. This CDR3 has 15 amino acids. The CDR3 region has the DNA TGTGCCAGCAGCCCCTGGGGGCGGGACTACTACGAGCAGTACTTC. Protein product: CASSPWGRDYYEQYF.

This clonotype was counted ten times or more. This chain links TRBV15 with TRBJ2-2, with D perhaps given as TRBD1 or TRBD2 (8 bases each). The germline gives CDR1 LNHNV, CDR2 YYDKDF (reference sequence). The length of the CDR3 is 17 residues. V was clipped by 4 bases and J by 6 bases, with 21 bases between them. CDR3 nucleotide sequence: TGTGCCACCAGCACTCAGACAGGGGTCGGGAGGGCCGGGGAGCTGTTTTTT. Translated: CATSTQTGVGRAGELFF. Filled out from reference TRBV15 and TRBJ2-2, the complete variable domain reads DAMVIQNPRYQVTQFGKPVTLSCSQTLNHNVMYWYQQKSSQAPKLLFHYYDKDFNNEADTPDNFQSRRPNTSFCFLDIRSPGLGDTAMYLCATSTQTGVGRAGELFFGEGSRLTVL.

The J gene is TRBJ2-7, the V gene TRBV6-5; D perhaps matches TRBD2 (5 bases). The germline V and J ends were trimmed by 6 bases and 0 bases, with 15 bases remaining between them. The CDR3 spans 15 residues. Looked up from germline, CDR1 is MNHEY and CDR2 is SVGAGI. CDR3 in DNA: TGTGCCAGCAGCCCCACGAGCGGCCCCTCCTACGAGCAGTACTTC. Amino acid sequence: CASSPTSGPSYEQYF.

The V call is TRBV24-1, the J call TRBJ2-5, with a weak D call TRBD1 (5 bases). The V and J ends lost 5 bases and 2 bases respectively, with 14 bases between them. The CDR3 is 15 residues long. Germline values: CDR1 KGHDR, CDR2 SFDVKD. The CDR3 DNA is TGTGCCACCAGTGGGCAGACAGACTTACAAGAGACCCAGTACTTC. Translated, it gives CATSGQTDLQETQYF.

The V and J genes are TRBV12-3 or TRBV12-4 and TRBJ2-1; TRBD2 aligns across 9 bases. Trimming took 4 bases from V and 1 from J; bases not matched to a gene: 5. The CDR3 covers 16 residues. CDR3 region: CASSSGGLASYNEQFF. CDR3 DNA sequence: TGTGCCAGCAGTTCAGGCGGACTAGCGTCCTACAATGAGCAGTTCTTC.

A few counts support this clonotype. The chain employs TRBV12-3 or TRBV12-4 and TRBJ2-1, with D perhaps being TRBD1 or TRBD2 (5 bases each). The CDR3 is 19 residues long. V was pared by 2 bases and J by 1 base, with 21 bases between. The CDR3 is CASSLSLGASGASYNEQFF. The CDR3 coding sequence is TGTGCCAGCAGTTTATCCCTCGGGGCCAGCGGTGCTTCCTACAATGAGCAGTTCTTC.

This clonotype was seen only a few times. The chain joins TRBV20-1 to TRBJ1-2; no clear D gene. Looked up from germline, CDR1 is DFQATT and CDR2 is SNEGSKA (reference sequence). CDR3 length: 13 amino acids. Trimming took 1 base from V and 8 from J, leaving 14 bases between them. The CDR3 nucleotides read TGCAGTGCTAGAGTCCTCGACCGCAGAGGCTACACCTTC. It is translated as CSARVLDRRGYTF.

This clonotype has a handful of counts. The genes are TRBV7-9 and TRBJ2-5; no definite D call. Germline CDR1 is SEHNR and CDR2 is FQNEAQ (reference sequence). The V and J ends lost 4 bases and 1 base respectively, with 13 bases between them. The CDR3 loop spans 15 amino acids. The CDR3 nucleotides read TGTGCCAGCAGCTCTACCCATTTAATCCAAGAGACCCAGTACTTC. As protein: CASSSTHLIQETQYF.

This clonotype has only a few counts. The CDR3 reads CASSARQLYNEQFF. The CDR3 region has the DNA TGTGCCAGCAGCGCCAGACAGCTTTACAATGAGCAGTTCTTC. The genes are TRBV7-8 and TRBJ2-1; perhaps TRBD1 as D (5 bases). V was shortened by 5 bases and J by 4 bases, with 12 bases between the two germline ends. The CDR3 sequence is 14 residues long. Germline values: CDR1 SGHVS, CDR2 FQNEAQ.

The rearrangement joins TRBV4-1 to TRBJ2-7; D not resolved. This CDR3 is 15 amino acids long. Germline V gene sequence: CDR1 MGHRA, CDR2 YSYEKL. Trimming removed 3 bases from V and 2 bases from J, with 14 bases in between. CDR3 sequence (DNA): TGCGCCAGCAGCCATCTGGACGGCCTCACCTACGAGCAGTACTTC. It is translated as CASSHLDGLTYEQYF.

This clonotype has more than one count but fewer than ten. In DNA form, the CDR3 reads TGCAGTGCTAGAGACCGGGACAGGGGATTAAATGAGCAGTTCTTC. It translates to CSARDRDRGLNEQFF. This chain joins TRBV20-1 and TRBJ2-1; the match to TRBD1 covers 10 bases. V lost 0 bases and J lost 7; bases outside the gene matches: 6. Germline V lookup: CDR1 DFQATT, CDR2 SNEGSKA (reference sequence). The CDR3 totals 15 residues.

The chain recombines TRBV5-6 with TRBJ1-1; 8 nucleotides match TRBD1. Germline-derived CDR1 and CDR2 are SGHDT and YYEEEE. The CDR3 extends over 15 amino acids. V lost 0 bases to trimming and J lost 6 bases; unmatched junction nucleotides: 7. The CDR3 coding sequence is TGTGCCAGCAGCTTGGAAGGCAGGGGGCGGTCTGAAGCTTTCTTT. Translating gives CASSLEGRGRSEAFF.

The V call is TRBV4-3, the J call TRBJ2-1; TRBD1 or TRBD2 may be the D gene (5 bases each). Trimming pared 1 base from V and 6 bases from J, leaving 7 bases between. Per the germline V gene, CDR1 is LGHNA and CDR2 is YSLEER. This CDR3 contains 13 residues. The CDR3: CASSQGGSNEQFF. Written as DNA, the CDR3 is TGCGCCAGCAGCCAAGGGGGGAGCAATGAGCAGTTCTTC.

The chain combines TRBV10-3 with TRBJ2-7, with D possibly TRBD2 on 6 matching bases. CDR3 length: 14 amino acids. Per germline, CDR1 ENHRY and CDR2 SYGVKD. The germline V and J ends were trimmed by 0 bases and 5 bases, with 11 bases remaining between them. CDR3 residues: CAISESPGADEQYF. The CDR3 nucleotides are TGTGCCATCAGTGAGTCTCCGGGAGCAGACGAGCAGTACTTC.

CDR3 sequence (DNA): TGTGCCAGCAGTAAGGGGGACGGGACGAACACTGAAGCTTTCTTT. Its protein product is CASSKGDGTNTEAFF. The gene calls are TRBV27 and TRBJ1-1, with D possibly TRBD1 on 6 matching bases. The CDR3 extends over 15 amino acids. Trimming shortened V by 5 bases and J by 1 base, and 14 bases separated the two germline ends. The germline V gene has CDR1 MNHEY and CDR2 SMNVEV (reference sequence).

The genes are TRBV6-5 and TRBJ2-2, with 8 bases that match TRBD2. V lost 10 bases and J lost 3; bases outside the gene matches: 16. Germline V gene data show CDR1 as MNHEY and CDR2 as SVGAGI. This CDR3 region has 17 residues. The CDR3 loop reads CANCDQREFADTGELFF. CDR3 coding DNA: TGTGCCAATTGTGACCAGCGGGAGTTCGCGGACACCGGGGAGCTGTTTTTT.

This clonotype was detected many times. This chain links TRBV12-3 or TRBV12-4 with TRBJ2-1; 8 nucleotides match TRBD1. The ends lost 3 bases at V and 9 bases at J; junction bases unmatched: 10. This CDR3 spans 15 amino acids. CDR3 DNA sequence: TGTGCCAGCAGTTTCGGGCAGGGGGCTGACGGTGAGCAGTTCTTC. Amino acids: CASSFGQGADGEQFF.

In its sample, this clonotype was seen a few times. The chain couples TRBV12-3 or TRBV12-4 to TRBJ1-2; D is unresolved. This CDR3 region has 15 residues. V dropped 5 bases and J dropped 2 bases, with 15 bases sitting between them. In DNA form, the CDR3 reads TGTGCCAGCAGTCCTCGGGCAGGAACAAACTATGGCTACACCTTC. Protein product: CASSPRAGTNYGYTF.